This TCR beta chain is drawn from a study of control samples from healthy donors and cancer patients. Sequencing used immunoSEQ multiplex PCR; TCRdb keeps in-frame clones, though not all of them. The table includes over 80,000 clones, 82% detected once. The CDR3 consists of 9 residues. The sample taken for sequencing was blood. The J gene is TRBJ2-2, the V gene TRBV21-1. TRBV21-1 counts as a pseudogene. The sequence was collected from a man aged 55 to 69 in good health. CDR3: CYNSGELFF. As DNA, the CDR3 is TGTTACAACTCCGGGGAGCTGTTTTTT.